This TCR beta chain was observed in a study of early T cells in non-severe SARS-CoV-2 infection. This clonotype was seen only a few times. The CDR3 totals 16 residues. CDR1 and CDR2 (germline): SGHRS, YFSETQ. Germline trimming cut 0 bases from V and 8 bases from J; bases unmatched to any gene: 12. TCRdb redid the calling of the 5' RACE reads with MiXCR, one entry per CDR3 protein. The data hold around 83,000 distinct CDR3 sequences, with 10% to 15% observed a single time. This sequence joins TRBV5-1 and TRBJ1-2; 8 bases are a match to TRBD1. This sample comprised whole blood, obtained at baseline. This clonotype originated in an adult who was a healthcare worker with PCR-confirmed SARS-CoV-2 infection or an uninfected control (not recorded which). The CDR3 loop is CASSLGQGASFGGYTF. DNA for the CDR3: TGCGCCAGCAGCTTGGGGCAGGGGGCGTCTTTTGGAGGCTACACCTTC.